This entry concerns a single T cell receptor (beta chain). What it recognizes is unknown. The data were obtained in a study of post-analysis software for immune sequencing data. Study details: The disease courses covered relapsing-remitting, secondary progressive and progressive-relapsing multiple sclerosis. Study-level results: Controls significantly exceeded multiple sclerosis patients in normalized Chao1 diversity. By F measure, strong co-clustering occurred among samples prepared in the same batch. Four or five TRBV segments (TRBV5-6, TRBV5-1 and TRBV20-1 among them) occurred more frequently in patients than in controls.

Germline CDR1 MGHRA, CDR2 YSYEKL. The CDR3 contains 16 residues. The junction had 8 bases not matched to a gene; V was cut back by 4 bases and J by 4 bases. The authors incorporated unique molecular identifiers into the TCR beta cDNA libraries. T cells numbering about 0.95 to 10 million gave rise to 450,000 to 550,000 cDNA molecules. TCRdb reprocessed the PCR reads via MiXCR and lists one record per CDR3 protein. The table lists hundreds of thousands of distinct CDR3 sequences, about 60% of them singletons, with around 11% in the top ten. Sequencing used blood. This clonotype was sampled from a girl aged 2-9 years with multiple sclerosis. The chain combines TRBV4-1 with TRBJ2-1; 9 nucleotides line up with TRBD2. The CDR3 DNA sequence: TGCGCCAGCAGCCCATCAGGCGGGGGGGAATACAATGAGCAGTTCTTC. Translation: CASSPSGGGEYNEQFF.